The clone carrying this T cell receptor (beta chain) was detected only once. The antigen is unknown. The entry originates in a study of graft-versus-host responses after intestinal transplantation. Study summary: Multivisceral, liver-intestinal, or isolated intestinal transplants were performed in recipients. Every one of the recipients received anti-thymocyte globulin induction and afterwards took tacrolimus and steroids for around 3 years. Points from the study as a whole: Detected in recipient marrow were GvH clones, some of which were first observed in ileum or blood.

CDR3 length: 14 residues. V lost 6 bases and J 0 bases, leaving 12 bases between the germline ends. Per germline, CDR1 MNHNS and CDR2 SASEGT. Some clones are missing from TCRdb's copy, which holds only in-frame ones; the method was immunoSEQ multiplex PCR. Here the sample spans some 11,000 clones, roughly 92% being singletons. This TCR was sampled from a human patient who received an intestinal transplant, so some T cells may come from the graft donor. The V call is TRBV6-1, the J call TRBJ2-7; D is unresolved. Sequenced here: PBMCs, sampled less than 110 days after intestinal transplant. The CDR3 region is CASSLQTSSYEQYF. The CDR3 nucleotides read TGTGCCAGCAGCCTCCAGACAAGCTCCTACGAGCAGTACTTC.